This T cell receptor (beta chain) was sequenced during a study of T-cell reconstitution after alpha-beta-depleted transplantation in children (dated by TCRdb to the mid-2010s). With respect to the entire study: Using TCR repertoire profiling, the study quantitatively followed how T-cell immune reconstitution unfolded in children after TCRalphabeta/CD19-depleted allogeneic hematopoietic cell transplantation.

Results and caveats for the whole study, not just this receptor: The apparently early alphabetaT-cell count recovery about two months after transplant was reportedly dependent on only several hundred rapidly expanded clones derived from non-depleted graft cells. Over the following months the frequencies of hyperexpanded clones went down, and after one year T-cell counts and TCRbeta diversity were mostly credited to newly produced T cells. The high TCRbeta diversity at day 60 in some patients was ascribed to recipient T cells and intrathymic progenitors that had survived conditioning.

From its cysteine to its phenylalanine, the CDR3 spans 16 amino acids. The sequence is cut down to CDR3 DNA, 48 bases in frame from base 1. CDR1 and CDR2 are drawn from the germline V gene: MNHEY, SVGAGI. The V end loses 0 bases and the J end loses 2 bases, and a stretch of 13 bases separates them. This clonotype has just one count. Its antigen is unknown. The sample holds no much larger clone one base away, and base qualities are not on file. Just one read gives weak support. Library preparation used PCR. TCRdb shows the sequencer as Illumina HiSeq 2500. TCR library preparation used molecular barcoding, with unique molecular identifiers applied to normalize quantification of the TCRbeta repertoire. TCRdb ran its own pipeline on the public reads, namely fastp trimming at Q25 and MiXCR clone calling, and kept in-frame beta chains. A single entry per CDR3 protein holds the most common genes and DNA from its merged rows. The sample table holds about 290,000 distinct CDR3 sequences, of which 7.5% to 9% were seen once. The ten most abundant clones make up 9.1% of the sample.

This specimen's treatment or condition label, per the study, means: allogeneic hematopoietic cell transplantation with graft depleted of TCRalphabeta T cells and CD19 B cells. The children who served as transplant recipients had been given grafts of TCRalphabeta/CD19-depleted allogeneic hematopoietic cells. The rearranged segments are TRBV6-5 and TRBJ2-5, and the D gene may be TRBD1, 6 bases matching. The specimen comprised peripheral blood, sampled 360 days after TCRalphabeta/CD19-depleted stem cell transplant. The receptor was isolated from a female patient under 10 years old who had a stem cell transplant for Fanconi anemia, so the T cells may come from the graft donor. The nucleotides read TGTGCCAGCAGTTACTCGACAGGCCAGGGGCAAGAGACCCAGTACTTC. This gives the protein CASSYSTGQGQETQYF.